This TCR beta chain was sequenced during a study of T cells in Graves' hyperthyroidism and ophthalmopathy (dated by TCRdb to between 2018 and 2021). Background on the whole study: Peripheral blood was collected at initial diagnosis, before any treatment. The paper describes TCR Vbeta CDR3 sequencing of 140 or so peripheral blood samples, made up of 43 ophthalmopathy patients, 70 to 75 hyperthyroidism patients and 17 progressor patients. The 75 to 100 discovery patients were divided at random into training and test sets in a 7:3 ratio. To identify TCR V-J signatures that set the groups apart, the researchers used a discovery cohort of more than 95 patients, made up of 43 with Graves' ophthalmopathy and approximately 57 with stable Graves' hyperthyroidism. After sampling, hyperthyroidism patients received methimazole starting at 30 mg daily, and ophthalmopathy patients received high-dose intravenous methylprednisolone. In roughly six Graves' hyperthyroidism patients, the study also compared T-cell repertoires from thyroid tissue with T-cell repertoires from blood. Prospective prediction of ophthalmopathy was tested in an independent validation cohort of about 19 hyperthyroidism patients and 17 patients who later progressed to ophthalmopathy. General conclusions and limits of the study: Most expanded thyroid clonotypes (frequency above 0.001) were also detected in blood, suggesting blood repertoires may reflect thyroid immune responses. Ophthalmopathy was separated from stable hyperthyroidism by a 13 V-J signature model, with about 88% sensitivity and roughly 81% specificity obtained in cross-validation and 80%/75% obtained in testing. In validation, the model predicted progression to ophthalmopathy with 60% to 71% sensitivity and 72% to 75% specificity, a median of 6.5 months before onset. No statistical method was used to set the sample size in advance, and investigators knew the group allocation.

Graves' hyperthyroidism was defined as stable when no progression to ophthalmopathy occurred over 18 months of follow-up. Hyperthyroidism patients were newly diagnosed, had a disease duration of under 2 months, and were aged 18 to 65 years. Patients with uncontrolled infections, other autoimmune diseases, pregnancy or lactation were excluded. Diagnoses relied on clinical symptoms, serum thyroxine and TRAb, thyroid ultrasound and orbital computed tomography. PBMCs were separated from approximately 10 ml of fresh peripheral blood using Ficoll-Paque density gradient centrifugation. Trizol reagent was used to extract total RNA, and RNA quality was then checked on an Agilent 2100 Bioanalyzer. A note on this clonotype: Its antigen has not been determined. Base-call qualities are not available, and no considerably larger clone is one nucleotide away.

Trimming removed 5 bases from V and 4 bases from J, leaving 20 bases between the germline ends. The CDR3 has 16 amino acids, counting the end cysteine and phenylalanine. Here the CDR3 DNA is all that survives: 48 bases in frame from base 1. The germline V gene sets CDR1 to SGHAT and CDR2 to FQNNGV. Amplification of TCR beta CDR3 regions was carried out from RNA transcripts. For the first round of RT-PCR on the TCR CDR3, the HTBI primer set was used together with the Qiagen OneStep RT-PCR kit. Libraries were constructed in a second round of multiplex PCR, after which size selection and purification were performed. The libraries were sequenced on an Illumina HiSeq2000 using paired-end 100 bp reads. The paper's data handling went like this. SOAPnuke was used to process the raw data, throwing out any read that contained adapters or uncalled bases, had a mean Phred below 15, or lacked an exact constant-primer or identifier match. High-quality paired reads were merged using COPE v1.2.5, and each unique nucleotide sequence was defined as a clonotype. MiTCR v1.1 was used to align clonotypes to the IMGT TRBV, TRBD and TRBJ reference segments. The analysis was restricted to V-J combinations with a frequency above 0.0001, which together covered about 99% of the repertoires. The TCS score was defined as the ratio of F50 (clonal expansion) to E x V (chaos), calculated using BLOSUM62-based TCRdist between CDR3 peptides within each V-J. Welch's t-statistics and random forest reduced some 510 V-J features to fewer than 15, which were used in a naive Bayes classifier (R e1071). TCRdb reran the public reads through fastp at Q25 and MiXCR, keeping productive beta chains. Rows merge per CDR3 protein into single entries with the most common DNA and genes. The V and J calls here are based on TCRdb, not the publication. The sample table shows some 420,000 distinct CDR3 sequences, and roughly an eighth are seen once. The leading ten clones occupy 5% to 6% of the sample.

Specimen: blood. The rearranged segments are TRBV11-2 and TRBJ1-1; a weak D assignment points to TRBD1 (5 bases agree). This clonotype was obtained from a woman aged 18-29 years with Graves' hyperthyroidism. The CDR3 protein sequence reads: CASSPLTAGPRTEAFF. The DNA reads TGTGCCAGCAGCCCCCTAACGGCGGGGCCGCGCACTGAAGCTTTCTTT.